This T cell receptor beta chain originates from a study of cytomegalovirus exposure and HLA in healthy donors. Study overall: It was reported in a later analysis that the 100 to 150 validation repertoires used the same platform as the approximately 670 first-cohort repertoires. General study findings and limits: The study flagged approximately 180 TCR beta chains as cytomegalovirus-associated. In vitro testing confirmed a few CMV-associated chains as specific for CMV antigens.

Assay: immunoSEQ multiplex PCR; the TCRdb copy retains only in-frame clones and omits some. The table shows 100,000 to 150,000 clones, with roughly 89% occurring only once. Remarks on this clone: What it binds is not known. Relative to the germline gene, one junction end is altered; a read error may explain this.

There are 15 residues in the CDR3. CDR1 is MNHNS, CDR2 SASEGT, per germline. This rearrangement joins TRBV6-1 to TRBJ2-7; 7 bases line up with TRBD1. This TCR was recovered from a woman between 18 and 29 years old in good health and CMV-seronegative. The specimen was PBMCs. The CDR3 loop is CASSEEGAEAYEQYF. In DNA, the CDR3 is TGTGCCAGCAGCGAAGAGGGGGCTGAGGCCTACGAGCAGTACTTC.